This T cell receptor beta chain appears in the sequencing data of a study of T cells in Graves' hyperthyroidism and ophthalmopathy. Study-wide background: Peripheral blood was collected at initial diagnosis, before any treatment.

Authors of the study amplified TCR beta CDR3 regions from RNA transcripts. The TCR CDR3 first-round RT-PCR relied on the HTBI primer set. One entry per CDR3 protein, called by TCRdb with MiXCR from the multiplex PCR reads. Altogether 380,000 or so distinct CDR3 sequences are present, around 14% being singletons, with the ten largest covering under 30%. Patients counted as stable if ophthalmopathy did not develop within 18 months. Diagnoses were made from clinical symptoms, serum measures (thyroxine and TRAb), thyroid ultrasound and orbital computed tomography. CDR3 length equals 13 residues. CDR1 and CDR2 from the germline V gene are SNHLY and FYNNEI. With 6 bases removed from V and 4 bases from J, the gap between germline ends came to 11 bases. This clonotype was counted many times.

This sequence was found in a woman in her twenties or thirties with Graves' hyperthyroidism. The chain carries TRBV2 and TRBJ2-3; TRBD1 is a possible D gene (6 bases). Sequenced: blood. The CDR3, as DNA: TGTGCCAGCAGCTATAACAGGGCAGATACGCAGTATTTT. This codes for CASSYNRADTQYF. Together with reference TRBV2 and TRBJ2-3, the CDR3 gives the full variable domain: EPEVTQTPSHQVTQMGQEVILRCVPISNHLYFYWYRQILGQKVEFLVSFYNNEISEKSEIFDDQFSVERPDGSNFTLKIRSTKLEDSAMYFCASSYNRADTQYFGPGTRLTVL.